This T cell receptor (beta chain) was documented in a study of chemoradiotherapy in HPV16-positive cancers. Data came from immunoSEQ multiplex PCR; TCRdb stores just in-frame clones and leaves some out. The sample contains about 15,000 clones, about four fifths of which appear only once. This clonotype originated in a human donor with HPV-associated anogenital cancer. This specimen was acquired from a patient who underwent chemoradiotherapy.

The CDR3 sequence is CASSYSSVRETQYF. The CDR3, as DNA: TGTGCCAGCAGTTACTCTAGCGTACGGGAGACCCAGTACTTC. V is TRBV6-5 and J is TRBJ2-5, with D possibly being TRBD2 (5 bases). Looked up from germline, CDR1 is MNHEY and CDR2 is SVGAGI. The length of the CDR3 is 14 residues. Trimming cost V 0 bases and J 5 bases, with 10 bases left between them.